Listed here are 27 T cell receptor beta chains from one sample, sequenced in a study of STAT3 mutations in large granular lymphocyte leukemia. Their recognized antigens are unknown. Overall study findings and caveats: At least one immunodominant TCR beta clonotype appeared in every T-cell large granular lymphocyte leukemia patient.

Repertoires were generated with immunoSEQ multiplex PCR, while TCRdb's copy carries only in-frame clones and drops some. The sample holds 9,500 to 12,000 clones, about 50% seen once. The source material was peripheral blood mononuclear cells. These receptors were collected from a boy between 10 and 17 years old with T-cell large granular lymphocyte leukemia. Some clones in this sample may be carry-over from other donors' samples.

This clone has a single count. The genes are TRBV19 and TRBJ1-2; 8 nucleotides agree with TRBD1. V lost 9 bases, J lost 8 bases, and 8 bases stayed unmatched. This CDR3 region has 12 residues. Germline V lookup: CDR1 LNHDA, CDR2 SQIVND (reference sequence). This CDR3 reads CASRQGNGGYTF. The DNA for the CDR3 is TGTGCCAGCAGACAGGGGAACGGGGGCTACACCTTC.

This clone is judged large (0.1 to 1%). This sequence joins TRBV18 and TRBJ1-3, with D uncertain. The CDR3 is 13 amino acids. Trimming left V 4 bases short and J 1 base short, with 5 bases between. Germline CDR1 and CDR2: KGHSH and LQKENI. The CDR3 region has the DNA TGTGCCAGCTCACAGGGATCTGGAAACACCATATATTTT. Protein: CASSQGSGNTIYF.

The sample holds a few counts of this clone. The chain couples TRBV5-4 to TRBJ2-5; 8 bases map to TRBD2. CDR1 is SGHNT, CDR2 YYREEE, per germline (reference sequence). V gave up 5 bases and J gave up 5 bases; unmatched junction bases: 5. This CDR3 is built from 13 residues. CDR3 DNA: TGTGCCAGCAGTAGCGGGATCAGTGAGACCCAGTACTTC. Protein sequence: CASSSGISETQYF. The full variable domain, in which reference TRBV5-4 and TRBJ2-5 provide the parts outside the CDR3, is ETGVTQSPTHLIKTRGQQVTLRCSSQSGHNTVSWYQQALGQGPQFIFQYYREEENGRGNFPPRFSGLQFPNYSSELNVNALELDDSALYLCASSSGISETQYFGPGTRLLVL.

The genes are TRBV4-3 and TRBJ1-3; D call uncertain. V lost 1 base and J 2 bases, leaving 6 bases between the germline ends. This CDR3 spans 14 amino acids. Germline V CDR1 and CDR2: LGHNA, YSLEER. The CDR3 sequence: CASSQVTAGNTIYF. The CDR3 DNA sequence: TGCGCCAGCAGCCAAGTAACAGCTGGAAACACCATATATTTT.

The sample holds a few counts of this clone. The chain is built from TRBV20-1 and TRBJ1-6, with TRBD1 as a possible D gene (5 bases). This CDR3 region has 10 residues. Germline CDR1 DFQATT, CDR2 SNEGSKA (reference sequence). Trimming removed 3 bases at V and 14 bases at J, with 8 bases between. CDR3 residues: CSASGGSLHF. CDR3 nucleotide sequence: TGCAGTGCTAGTGGGGGTTCCCTCCACTTT.

This clone was observed a single time. The J gene is TRBJ2-5, the V gene TRBV5-1; TRBD1 matches at 9 bases. The germline gives CDR1 SGHRS, CDR2 YFSETQ. The CDR3 runs to 16 residues. After removal of 4 bases from V and 5 bases from J, the junction contained 12 bases not matched to a gene. The CDR3 region is CASSLGTGPFGETQYF. The CDR3 nucleotides are TGCGCCAGCAGCCTAGGGACAGGGCCTTTCGGGGAGACCCAGTACTTC.

Only a few counts were recorded for this clone. The genes are TRBV6-6 and TRBJ1-6, with TRBD1 as a possible D gene (5 bases). From germline, CDR1 is MNHNY and CDR2 SVGAGI (reference sequence). The CDR3 runs 15 residues. V was clipped by 6 bases and J by 4 bases, with 13 bases between them. As DNA, the CDR3 is TGTGCCAGCAGGGGACGGGGCGAGTATAATTCACCCCTCCACTTT. The encoded protein is CASRGRGEYNSPLHF.

The chain links TRBV25-1 to TRBJ2-1; D unclear. Germline V gene lookup returns CDR1 MGHDK and CDR2 SYGVNS. V was cut by 4 bases and J by 6 bases, with 4 bases left in between. CDR3 length: 11 amino acids. This CDR3 is CASSVSNEQFF. In DNA form, the CDR3 reads TGTGCCAGCAGTGTAAGCAATGAGCAGTTCTTC.

This clone has a handful of counts. This chain uses TRBV10-3 with TRBJ1-5; weak D call: TRBD1 (6 bases). The CDR3 has 14 residues. From germline, CDR1 is ENHRY and CDR2 SYGVKD. V was trimmed by 0 bases and J by 4 bases, leaving 7 bases between them. CDR3 DNA sequence: TGTGCCATCAGTGAGTCCCAGGGGAATCAGCCCCAGCATTTT. Translation: CAISESQGNQPQHF.

There are a few counts of this clone. The chain couples TRBV27 to TRBJ2-7, with D perhaps matching TRBD1 (6 bases). Germline lookup yields CDR1 MNHEY and CDR2 SMNVEV (reference sequence). V lost 1 base and J 3 bases, leaving 10 bases between the germline ends. The CDR3 is made up of 14 amino acids. The CDR3 DNA reads TGTGCCAGCAGTTTATGGCCAGGGGTCTACGAGCAGTACTTC. Its translation is CASSLWPGVYEQYF.

A few counts support this clone. This chain's CDR3 is CASGRFSNQPQHF. In DNA, the CDR3 is TGTGCCAGCGGTCGGTTCAGCAATCAGCCCCAGCATTTT. The J gene is TRBJ1-5, the V gene TRBV7-8; D not resolved. V lost 8 bases, J lost 1 base, and 9 bases lay in between. Germline assignment: CDR1 SGHVS and CDR2 FQNEAQ. CDR3 length equals 13 residues.

V gene TRBV7-7 combines with J gene TRBJ1-2, with D unresolved. The CDR3 is made up of 13 amino acids. V was trimmed by 1 base and J by 4 bases, leaving 7 bases between them. Germline V gives CDR1 SSHAT, CDR2 FNYEAQ (reference sequence). CDR3: CASSLGALYGYTF. DNA for the CDR3: TGTGCCAGCAGCTTAGGAGCACTCTATGGCTACACCTTC.

The rearrangement joins TRBV4-3 to TRBJ2-3, with 7 bases that match TRBD2. Germline V lookup: CDR1 LGHNA, CDR2 YSLEER. The V gene end was trimmed by 5 bases and the J gene end by 4 bases; junction bases not matched to a gene: 6. This CDR3 spans 14 amino acids. CDR3: CASSKGRGADTQYF. DNA for the CDR3: TGCGCCAGCAGCAAGGGACGGGGGGCAGATACGCAGTATTTT.

This clone was observed a single time. The rearrangement links TRBV6-5 to TRBJ1-5, with D unresolved. Between the trimmed V and J ends, which lost 3 bases and 1 base, there was a span of 4 bases. Germline lookup yields CDR1 MNHEY and CDR2 SVGAGI. The CDR3 contains 13 residues. The CDR3 is CASSYRSNQPQHF. CDR3 in DNA: TGTGCCAGCAGTTATCGGAGCAATCAGCCCCAGCATTTT.

The chain links TRBV25-1 to TRBJ1-1, with 7 positions matching TRBD1. Germline CDR1 and CDR2: MGHDK and SYGVNS. The CDR3 is 12 amino acids. V lost 5 bases and J lost 4; bases outside the gene matches: 1. CDR3 region: CASSPGGTEAFF. In nucleotides, the CDR3 is TGTGCCAGCAGTCCAGGGGGCACTGAAGCTTTCTTT.

This chain links TRBV18 with TRBJ1-1; D is ambiguous. V was pared by 7 bases and J by 4 bases, with 16 bases between. The CDR3 is 14 residues long. Germline V gives CDR1 KGHSH, CDR2 LQKENI. The CDR3 region has the DNA TGTGCCAGCTGTGCCTCAACTCCGGGCACTGAAGCTTTCTTT. Encoded protein: CASCASTPGTEAFF.

This clone has a handful of counts. This rearrangement joins TRBV5-1 to TRBJ2-1; D ambiguous. CDR1 is SGHRS and CDR2 is YFSETQ in the germline V gene. The V end lost 1 base, the J end lost 3 bases, and 20 bases lay between the germline ends. This CDR3 is built from 18 residues. CDR3 in DNA: TGCGCCAGCAGCTTGAATAGTGGCTCCGGAGATAGCTACAATGAGCAGTTCTTC. Protein sequence: CASSLNSGSGDSYNEQFF. Based on the CDR3 plus reference TRBV5-1 and TRBJ2-1, the full variable domain is KAGVTQTPRYLIKTRGQQVTLSCSPISGHRSVSWYQQTPGQGLQFLFEYFSETQRNKGNFPGRFSGRQFSNSRSEMNVSTLELGDSALYLCASSLNSGSGDSYNEQFFGPGTRLTVL.

The J gene is TRBJ1-2, the V gene TRBV25-1, with D unclear. This CDR3 contains 17 residues. Trimming took off 4 bases at V and 0 bases at J, with 18 bases between the two ends. Germline V gene lookup returns CDR1 MGHDK and CDR2 SYGVNS. This CDR3 reads CASSVWRRSPSNYGYTF. CDR3 nucleotides: TGTGCCAGCAGTGTATGGAGACGGAGTCCCTCTAACTATGGCTACACCTTC.

The rearrangement joins TRBV30 to TRBJ2-3; no firm D call. The CDR3 covers 14 residues. V dropped 4 bases and J dropped 0 bases, with 11 bases sitting between them. Germline V CDR1 and CDR2: GTSNPN, SVGIG (reference sequence). CDR3 protein: CAWIDGYSTDTQYF. The CDR3 DNA reads TGTGCCTGGATTGACGGATATAGCACAGATACGCAGTATTTT.

The chain combines TRBV27 with TRBJ1-3; D remains unclear. V lost 6 bases and J lost 3, with 9 bases in between. Germline loops: CDR1 MNHEY, CDR2 SMNVEV (reference sequence). The CDR3 sequence is 13 residues long. The CDR3 region is CASSPLRGNTIYF. CDR3 bases: TGTGCCAGCAGCCCTCTCCGTGGAAACACCATATATTTT.

Comment on this clone: At the DNA level, this CDR3 is encoded by other sequences in the same sample as well. The gene calls are TRBV12-5 and TRBJ2-5; perhaps TRBD1 as D (6 bases). V was clipped by 5 bases and J by 4 bases, with 8 bases between them. This CDR3 spans 12 amino acids. Germline loops: CDR1 LGHNT, CDR2 FRNRAP. CDR3 bases: TGTGCTAGTGGTCCGGACAGAGAGACCCAGTACTTC. Its translation is CASGPDRETQYF.

The V and J genes are TRBV1 and TRBJ2-7. TRBV1 is a listed pseudogene. CDR3 length equals 16 residues. CDR3 residues: CTSSRRRAIGPYEQYF. In DNA form, the CDR3 reads TGCACCAGCAGTAGACGTCGGGCAATAGGTCCCTACGAGCAGTACTTC.

The gene calls are TRBV29-1 and TRBJ2-2; 8 bases fit TRBD2. CDR3 length equals 13 residues. In germline, CDR1 is SQVTM, CDR2 ANQGSEA. V trimming: 7 bases; J trimming: 3 bases; junction bases outside the gene matches: 4. The CDR3 DNA reads TGCAGCGCAGCGGGAGTTCACACCGGGGAGCTGTTTTTT. Its protein is CSAAGVHTGELFF.

The chain links TRBV6-6 to TRBJ1-2, with a possible D match to TRBD1 (6 bases). This CDR3 contains 13 residues. Germline CDR1 is MNHNY and CDR2 is SVGAGI (reference sequence). Trimming cost V 5 bases and J 8 bases, with 15 bases left between them. The CDR3 nucleotides read TGTGCCAGCAGTCGACAAGGGGGGCTGGGCTACACCTTC. Amino acid sequence: CASSRQGGLGYTF.

This clone was detected a few times. This chain links TRBV11-2 with TRBJ1-2, with D possibly being TRBD1 (5 bases). Germline V lookup: CDR1 SGHAT, CDR2 FQNNGV. Trimming removed 0 bases at V and 9 bases at J, with 14 bases between. The CDR3 consists of 14 residues. CDR3 in DNA: TGTGCCAGCAGCTTAGATCTCCGGCAGGGAAGCTACACCTTC. It codes for CASSLDLRQGSYTF.

The V call is TRBV28, the J call TRBJ2-7; D uncertain. The germline CDR1 and CDR2 sequences are MDHEN and SYDVKM. This CDR3 contains 16 residues. V was shortened by 4 bases and J by 3 bases, with 19 bases between the two germline ends. The CDR3: CASSSPMTSTGYEQYF. CDR3 DNA: TGTGCCAGCAGTTCCCCAATGACAAGTACCGGCTACGAGCAGTACTTC.

This clone occurred a few times. The chain combines TRBV5-1 with TRBJ1-4, with TRBD1 as a possible D gene (5 bases). The CDR3 contains 14 residues. With 2 bases removed from V and 4 bases from J, the gap between germline ends came to 9 bases. Germline lookup yields CDR1 SGHRS and CDR2 YFSETQ. CDR3 loop: CASSFGGSNEKLFF. The CDR3 DNA reads TGCGCCAGCAGCTTTGGGGGTAGTAATGAAAAACTGTTTTTT. Complete variable domain (other parts from reference TRBV5-1 and TRBJ1-4): KAGVTQTPRYLIKTRGQQVTLSCSPISGHRSVSWYQQTPGQGLQFLFEYFSETQRNKGNFPGRFSGRQFSNSRSEMNVSTLELGDSALYLCASSFGGSNEKLFFGSGTQLSVL.